The 21 T cell receptor beta chains below come from one sample, sequenced in a study of T cell repertoires in cytomegalovirus infection. TCRdb independently ran MiXCR on the reads; one entry per CDR3 protein. The data show about 400,000 distinct CDR3 sequences, around 18% seen once. The specimen was PBMCs. These receptors were obtained from a human donor in good health (CMV status not recorded). Some clones in this sample may be carry-over from other donors' samples.

The chain carries TRBV27 and TRBJ1-2; D is uncertain. This CDR3 has 13 amino acids. The ends were cut back, 4 bases at V and 7 bases at J, with 13 bases in the middle. Germline CDR1 reads MNHEY; CDR2 reads SMNVEV (reference sequence). For the CDR3, the DNA is TGTGCCAGCAGTTATGGACTATCTTCTGGCTACACCTTC. This encodes CASSYGLSSGYTF.

This clonotype was observed a handful of times. The chain uses TRBV12-3 or TRBV12-4 and TRBJ1-1; D call uncertain. V lost 7 bases and J 11 bases, leaving 23 bases between the germline ends. This CDR3 spans 14 amino acids. The CDR3 nucleotides read TGTGCCAGCACCGACCGGGAGGCAACAATTCGGGCTTTCTTT. It yields the protein CASTDREATIRAFF.

This clonotype was recorded at least ten times. The chain has TRBV12-3 or TRBV12-4 and TRBJ1-2; unclear D gene. V was trimmed by 10 bases and J by 5 bases, leaving 20 bases between them. The CDR3 spans 14 residues. The CDR3 nucleotides are TGTGCCACCGTTGGCCCGAGGCCGTTGTATGGCTACACCTTC. It translates to CATVGPRPLYGYTF.

There are a few counts of this clonotype. This sequence joins TRBV15 and TRBJ2-4; 9 positions match TRBD2. V shed 5 bases and J 8 bases; nucleotides not matched to a gene: 7. The CDR3 spans 14 residues. Germline V lookup: CDR1 LNHNV, CDR2 YYDKDF (reference sequence). Here the CDR3 DNA reads TGTGCCACCAGCCCAACTCGCGGGGGGGACATTCAGTACTTC. As protein: CATSPTRGGDIQYF.

The chain has TRBV4-3 and TRBJ2-2; D may be TRBD1 or TRBD2 (5 bases each). From germline, CDR1 is LGHNA and CDR2 YSLEER. The CDR3 runs to 15 residues. Trimming stripped 0 bases from V and 5 bases from J, with 10 bases between. As DNA, the CDR3 is TGCGCCAGCAGCCAAGATTTGTGGGGGACCGGGGAGCTGTTTTTT. Residues: CASSQDLWGTGELFF.

Concerning this clonotype itself: A clone one base away is much larger, so this may be a read error. This rearrangement joins TRBV6-5 to TRBJ1-1; 7 bases line up with TRBD1. Trimming at V came to 6 bases and at J to 1 base, leaving 5 bases not matched to a gene. CDR1 and CDR2 (germline): MNHEY, SVGAGI. The CDR3 totals 14 residues. The CDR3, as DNA: TGTGCCAGCAGCCGCGGGACAGAGAACACTGAAGCTTTCTTT. Protein: CASSRGTENTEAFF.

J is TRBJ1-1 and V is TRBV15; 7 positions agree with TRBD1. The V segment lost 5 bases and the J segment 5 bases; nucleotides outside the gene matches: 5. The CDR3 extends over 13 amino acids. Per the germline V gene, CDR1 is LNHNV and CDR2 is YYDKDF (reference sequence). This CDR3 is CATSSQGGTEAFF. CDR3 in DNA: TGTGCCACCAGCTCCCAGGGGGGGACTGAAGCTTTCTTT.

The chain couples TRBV6-1 to TRBJ1-3; 7 bases are shared with TRBD1. Germline V gives CDR1 MNHNS, CDR2 SASEGT. V lost 4 bases, J lost 1 base, and 7 bases stayed unmatched. This CDR3 spans 16 amino acids. CDR3 residues: CASSGQGRLSGNTIYF. CDR3 nucleotide sequence: TGTGCCAGCAGTGGACAGGGTCGCCTATCTGGAAACACCATATATTTT.

This chain connects TRBV11-2 to TRBJ2-5; D call uncertain. This CDR3 region has 16 residues. Germline-derived CDR1 and CDR2 are SGHAT and FQNNGV. V was pared by 4 bases and J by 7 bases, with 22 bases between. CDR3 sequence (DNA): TGTGCCAGCAGCTCAGACGGTGATCCAGTTGGGTCGACCCAGTACTTC. It codes for CASSSDGDPVGSTQYF.

The chain has TRBV5-4 and TRBJ1-1; possible D gene TRBD1, 6 bases. Trimming cost V 6 bases and J 1 base, with 10 bases left between them. Germline CDR1 reads SGHNT; CDR2 reads YYREEE (reference sequence). The CDR3 is made up of 13 amino acids. CDR3 amino acids: CASTEGQNTEAFF. CDR3 bases: TGTGCCAGCACCGAGGGACAGAACACTGAAGCTTTCTTT. The entire variable domain, with the rest obtained from reference TRBV5-4 and TRBJ1-1, is as follows: ETGVTQSPTHLIKTRGQQVTLRCSSQSGHNTVSWYQQALGQGPQFIFQYYREEENGRGNFPPRFSGLQFPNYSSELNVNALELDDSALYLCASTEGQNTEAFFGQGTRLTVV.

This clonotype was seen only a few times. The CDR3 DNA reads as TGTGCCAGCAGCCCAAGAGCGGGGAGATATCAGCCCCAGCATTTT. Translation: CASSPRAGRYQPQHF. The V gene is TRBV7-8, the J gene TRBJ1-5, with no clear D. V was shortened by 5 bases and J by 5 bases, with 16 bases between the two germline ends. The CDR3 runs 15 residues. Looked up from germline, CDR1 is SGHVS and CDR2 is FQNEAQ.

In its sample, this clonotype was seen many times. The rearrangement uses TRBV28 and TRBJ2-7; D is perhaps TRBD1 (5 bases). From germline, CDR1 is MDHEN and CDR2 SYDVKM. The CDR3 runs 13 residues. Trimming removed 8 bases from V and 2 bases from J, with 13 bases in between. CDR3 DNA: TGTGCCAGCGCCCCAGGGCAAACCTACGAGCAGTACTTC. Protein: CASAPGQTYEQYF.

This clonotype appeared a few times. The chain couples TRBV12-3 or TRBV12-4 to TRBJ1-1, with D unresolved. V shed 1 base and J shed 8 bases, with 11 bases lying between them. The CDR3 is 13 amino acids. The CDR3 DNA reads TGTGCCAGCAGTTTAGGTCCGTCTCTCGAAGCTTTCTTT. This translates into CASSLGPSLEAFF.

This clonotype has at least ten counts. V gene TRBV10-3 combines with J gene TRBJ1-3; D is perhaps TRBD1 (5 bases). Trimming shortened V by 5 bases and J by 2 bases, and 13 bases separated the two germline ends. The CDR3 sequence is 15 residues long. Germline V gene data show CDR1 as ENHRY and CDR2 as SYGVKD. In DNA, the CDR3 is TGTGCCATCAGTAGAGTTGGGGGACCTGGAAACACCATATATTTT. Translated: CAISRVGGPGNTIYF.

This rearrangement joins TRBV19 to TRBJ1-5; perhaps TRBD1 as D (5 bases). Germline CDR1 reads LNHDA; CDR2 reads SQIVND (reference sequence). The CDR3 has 13 residues. V lost 5 bases to trimming and J lost 6 bases, with 11 bases between them. The CDR3 sequence: CASSWGTAQPQHF. CDR3 nucleotides: TGTGCCAGTAGTTGGGGGACGGCTCAGCCCCAGCATTTT.

On this clonotype itself: Given a much more abundant clone one base away, this may be a read error. As the CDR3 is not closed by the conserved phenylalanine or tryptophan, this likely results from a read error. The chain links TRBV7-2 to TRBJ2-7; tentative D call: TRBD2 (6 bases). Per the germline V gene, CDR1 is SGHTA and CDR2 is FQGNSA. This CDR3 has 15 amino acids. Between the trimmed V and J ends, which lost 7 bases and 0 bases, there was a span of 16 bases. This chain's CDR3 is CASTMTGVNSYEQYL. As DNA, the CDR3 is TGTGCCAGCACCATGACGGGGGTCAACTCCTACGAGCAGTACCTC.

This clonotype was observed many times. This chain connects TRBV7-2 to TRBJ2-7, with D possibly matching TRBD2 (5 bases). CDR3 size: 12 residues. Trimming took off 5 bases at V and 3 bases at J, with 8 bases between the two ends. Germline V CDR1 and CDR2: SGHTA, FQGNSA. The chain's CDR3 is CASSAGLYEQYF. CDR3 nucleotides: TGTGCCAGCAGCGCGGGCCTCTACGAGCAGTACTTC.

This clonotype occurred a few times. The rearrangement uses TRBV7-9 and TRBJ1-2; D is ambiguous. Trimming cost V 1 base and J 6 bases, with 15 bases left between them. Germline assignment: CDR1 SEHNR and CDR2 FQNEAQ (reference sequence). The CDR3 has 15 amino acids. The DNA for the CDR3 is TGTGCCAGCAGCTTAGAAGTTTGGACTGGAGATGGCTACACCTTC. It encodes CASSLEVWTGDGYTF.

The sample holds a few counts of this clonotype. The genes are TRBV20-1 and TRBJ2-3; 7 bases fit TRBD1. Germline V gene data show CDR1 as DFQATT and CDR2 as SNEGSKA (reference sequence). This CDR3 contains 12 residues. V shed 5 bases, J shed 9 bases, and the junction held 8 bases outside the gene matches. The CDR3 coding sequence is TGCAGTGCTTCTACAGGGGCGGAGACGCAGTATTTT. Encoded protein: CSASTGAETQYF.

This clonotype has only a few counts. The chain uses TRBV4-1 and TRBJ1-4, with 7 positions matching TRBD1. The CDR3 loop spans 15 amino acids. J gave up 8 bases and V 0 bases, and 6 bases lay outside the gene matches. Germline V gives CDR1 MGHRA, CDR2 YSYEKL. CDR3 in DNA: TGCGCCAGCAGCCAAGAGACAGGGATGGGGGAAAAACTGTTTTTT. Translation: CASSQETGMGEKLFF.

This clonotype was recorded many times. The chain links TRBV12-3 or TRBV12-4 to TRBJ2-2; possibly TRBD2 for D (5 bases). Trimming took 2 bases from V and 6 from J, leaving 13 bases between them. The CDR3 loop spans 15 amino acids. DNA for the CDR3: TGTGCCAGCAGTTTACCCGGGGTGGGCGCCGGGGAGCTGTTTTTT. It yields the protein CASSLPGVGAGELFF.